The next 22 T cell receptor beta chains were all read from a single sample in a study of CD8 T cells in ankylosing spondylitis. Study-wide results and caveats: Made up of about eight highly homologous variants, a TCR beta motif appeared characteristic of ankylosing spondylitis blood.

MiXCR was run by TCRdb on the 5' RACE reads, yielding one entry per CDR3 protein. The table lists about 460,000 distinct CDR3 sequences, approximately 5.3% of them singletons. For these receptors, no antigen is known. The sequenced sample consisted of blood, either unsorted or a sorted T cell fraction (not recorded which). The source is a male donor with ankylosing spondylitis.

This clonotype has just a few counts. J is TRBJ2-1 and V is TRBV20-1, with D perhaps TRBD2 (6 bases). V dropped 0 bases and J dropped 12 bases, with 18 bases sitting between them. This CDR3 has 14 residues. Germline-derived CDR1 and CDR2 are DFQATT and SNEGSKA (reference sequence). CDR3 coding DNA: TGCAGTGCTAGAGATTTGGGGACTCCGGTTGGGCAGTTCTTC. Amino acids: CSARDLGTPVGQFF.

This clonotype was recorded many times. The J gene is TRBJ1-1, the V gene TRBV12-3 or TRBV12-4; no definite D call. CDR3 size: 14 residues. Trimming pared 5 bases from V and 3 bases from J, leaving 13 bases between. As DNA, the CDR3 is TGTGCCAGCAGTCAGCAGACGCCCTACACTGAAGCTTTCTTT. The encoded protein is CASSQQTPYTEAFF.

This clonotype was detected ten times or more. The CDR3 spells CSASLGLLLGRTYEQYF. DNA for the CDR3: TGCAGTGCTAGTCTCGGTCTCCTACTAGGGAGGACCTACGAGCAGTACTTC. The rearrangement links TRBV20-1 to TRBJ2-7, with D perhaps matching TRBD2 (6 bases). Per germline, CDR1 DFQATT and CDR2 SNEGSKA (reference sequence). The CDR3 loop spans 17 amino acids. V was shortened by 3 bases and J by 2 bases, with 23 bases between the two germline ends.

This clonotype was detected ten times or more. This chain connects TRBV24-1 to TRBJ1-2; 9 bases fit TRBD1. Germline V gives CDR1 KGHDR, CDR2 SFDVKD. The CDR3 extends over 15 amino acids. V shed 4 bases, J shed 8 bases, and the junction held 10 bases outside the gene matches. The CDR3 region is CATSDPTGTGYGYTF. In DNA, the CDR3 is TGTGCCACCAGTGACCCAACCGGGACAGGGTACGGCTACACCTTC.

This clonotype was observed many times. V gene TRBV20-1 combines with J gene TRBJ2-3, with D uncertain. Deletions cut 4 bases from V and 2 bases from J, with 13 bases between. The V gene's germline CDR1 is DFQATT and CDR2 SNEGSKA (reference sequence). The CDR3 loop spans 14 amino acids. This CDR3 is CSATAAQHTDTQYF. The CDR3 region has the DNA TGCAGTGCTACCGCGGCCCAACACACAGATACGCAGTATTTT.

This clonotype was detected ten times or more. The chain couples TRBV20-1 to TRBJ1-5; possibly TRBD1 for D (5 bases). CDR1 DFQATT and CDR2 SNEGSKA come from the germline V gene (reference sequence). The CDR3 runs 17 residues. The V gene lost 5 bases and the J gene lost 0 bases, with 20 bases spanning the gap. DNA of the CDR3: TGCAGTGCTCTTTTATCGGGGGGGGGATTTAGCAATCAGCCCCAGCATTTT. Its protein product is CSALLSGGGFSNQPQHF.

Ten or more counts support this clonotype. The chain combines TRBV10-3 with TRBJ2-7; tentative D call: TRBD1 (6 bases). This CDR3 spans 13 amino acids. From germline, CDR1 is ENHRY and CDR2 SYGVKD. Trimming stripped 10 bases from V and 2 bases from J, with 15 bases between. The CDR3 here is CATSGTPAYEQYF. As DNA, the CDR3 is TGTGCCACCTCCGGGACACCGGCCTACGAGCAGTACTTC.

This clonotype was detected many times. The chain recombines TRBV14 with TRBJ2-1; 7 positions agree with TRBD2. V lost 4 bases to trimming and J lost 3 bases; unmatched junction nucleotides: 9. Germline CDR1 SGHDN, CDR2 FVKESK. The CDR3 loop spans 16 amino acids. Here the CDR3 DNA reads TGTGCCAGCAGCCCTCTGGCAGCGGGAAGCTACAATGAGCAGTTCTTC. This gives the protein CASSPLAAGSYNEQFF.

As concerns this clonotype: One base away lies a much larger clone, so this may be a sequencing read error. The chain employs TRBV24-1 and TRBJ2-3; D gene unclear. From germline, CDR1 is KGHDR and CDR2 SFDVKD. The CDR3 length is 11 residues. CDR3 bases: TGTGCCACCAGTGATTCAGATACGCGGTATTTT. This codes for CATSDSDTRYF.

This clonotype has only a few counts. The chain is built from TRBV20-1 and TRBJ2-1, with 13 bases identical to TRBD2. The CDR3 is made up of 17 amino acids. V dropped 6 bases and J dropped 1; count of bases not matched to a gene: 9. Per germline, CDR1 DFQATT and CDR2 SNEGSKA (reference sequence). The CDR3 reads CSATGLAGASSYNEQFF. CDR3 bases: TGCAGTGCCACTGGACTAGCGGGAGCCTCATCCTACAATGAGCAGTTCTTC.

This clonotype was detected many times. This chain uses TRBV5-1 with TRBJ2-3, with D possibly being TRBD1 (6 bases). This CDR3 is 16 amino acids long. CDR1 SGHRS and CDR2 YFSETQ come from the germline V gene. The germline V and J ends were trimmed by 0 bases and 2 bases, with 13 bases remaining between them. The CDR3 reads CASSLGQALYTDTQYF. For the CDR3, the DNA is TGCGCCAGCAGCTTGGGACAGGCTCTATACACAGATACGCAGTATTTT.

This CDR3 is CSARRGSGSNEQFF. The CDR3, as DNA: TGCAGTGCTAGGCGAGGTAGCGGGAGCAATGAGCAGTTCTTC. This chain connects TRBV20-1 to TRBJ2-1, with 9 bases matching TRBD2. Losses at the gene ends were 3 bases for V and 6 bases for J; bases not matched to a gene: 6. The CDR3 covers 14 residues. CDR1 is DFQATT, CDR2 SNEGSKA, per germline (reference sequence).

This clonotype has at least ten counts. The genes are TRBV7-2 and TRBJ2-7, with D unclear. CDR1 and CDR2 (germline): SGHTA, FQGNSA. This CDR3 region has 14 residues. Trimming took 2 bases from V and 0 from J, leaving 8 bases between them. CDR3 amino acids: CASSLTQNSYEQYF. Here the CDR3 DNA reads TGTGCCAGCAGCTTAACACAGAACTCCTACGAGCAGTACTTC.

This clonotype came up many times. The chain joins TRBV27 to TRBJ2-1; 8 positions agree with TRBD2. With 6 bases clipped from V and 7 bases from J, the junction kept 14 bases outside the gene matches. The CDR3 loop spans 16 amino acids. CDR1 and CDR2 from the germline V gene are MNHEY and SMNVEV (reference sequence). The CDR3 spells CASSILRTSPWNEQFF. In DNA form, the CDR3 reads TGTGCCAGCAGCATACTGCGGACTAGCCCGTGGAATGAGCAGTTCTTC.

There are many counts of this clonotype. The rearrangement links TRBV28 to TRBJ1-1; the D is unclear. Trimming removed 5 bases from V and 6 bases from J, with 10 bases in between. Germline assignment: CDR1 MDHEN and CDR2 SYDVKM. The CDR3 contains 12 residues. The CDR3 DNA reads TGTGCCAGCAGTCCCGACTGGTCTGAAGCTTTCTTT. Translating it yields CASSPDWSEAFF.

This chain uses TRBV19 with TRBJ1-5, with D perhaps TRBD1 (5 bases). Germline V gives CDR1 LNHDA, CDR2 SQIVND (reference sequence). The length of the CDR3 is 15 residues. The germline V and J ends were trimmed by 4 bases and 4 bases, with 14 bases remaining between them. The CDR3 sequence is CASSRGLRGNQPQHF. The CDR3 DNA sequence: TGTGCCAGTAGTAGGGGGTTGCGCGGGAATCAGCCCCAGCATTTT.

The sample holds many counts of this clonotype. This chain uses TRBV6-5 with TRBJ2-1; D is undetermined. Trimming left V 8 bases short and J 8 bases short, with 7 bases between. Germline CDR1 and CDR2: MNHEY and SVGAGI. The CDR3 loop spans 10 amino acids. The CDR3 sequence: CASGKYEQFF. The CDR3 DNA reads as TGTGCCAGCGGAAAATATGAGCAGTTCTTC.

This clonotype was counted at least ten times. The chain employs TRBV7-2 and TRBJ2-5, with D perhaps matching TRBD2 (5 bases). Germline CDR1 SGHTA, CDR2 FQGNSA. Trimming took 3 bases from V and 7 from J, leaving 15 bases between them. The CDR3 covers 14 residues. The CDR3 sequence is CASSLGEGPWTQYF. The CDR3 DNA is TGTGCCAGCAGCTTGGGCGAGGGTCCGTGGACCCAGTACTTC.

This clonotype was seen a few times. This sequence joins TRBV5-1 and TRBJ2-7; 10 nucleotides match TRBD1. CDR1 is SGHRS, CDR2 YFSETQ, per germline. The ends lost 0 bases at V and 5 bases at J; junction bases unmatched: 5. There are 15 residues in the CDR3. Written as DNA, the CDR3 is TGCGCCAGCAGCTTGGGTTCCGGGACAGGGGACGAGCAGTACTTC. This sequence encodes CASSLGSGTGDEQYF.

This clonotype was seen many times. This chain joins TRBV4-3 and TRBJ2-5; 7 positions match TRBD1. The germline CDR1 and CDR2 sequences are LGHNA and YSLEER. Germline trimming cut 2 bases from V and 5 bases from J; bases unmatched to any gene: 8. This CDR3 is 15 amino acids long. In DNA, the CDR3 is TGCGCCAGCAGCCAACGACAGGGCAGGGACGAGACCCAGTACTTC. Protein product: CASSQRQGRDETQYF.

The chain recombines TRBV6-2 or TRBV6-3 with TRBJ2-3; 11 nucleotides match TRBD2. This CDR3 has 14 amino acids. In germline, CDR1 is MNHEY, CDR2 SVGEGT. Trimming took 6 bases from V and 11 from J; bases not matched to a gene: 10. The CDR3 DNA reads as TGTGCCAGCAGAGGGACTAGCGGATGGGGACGGCAGTATTTT. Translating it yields CASRGTSGWGRQYF.

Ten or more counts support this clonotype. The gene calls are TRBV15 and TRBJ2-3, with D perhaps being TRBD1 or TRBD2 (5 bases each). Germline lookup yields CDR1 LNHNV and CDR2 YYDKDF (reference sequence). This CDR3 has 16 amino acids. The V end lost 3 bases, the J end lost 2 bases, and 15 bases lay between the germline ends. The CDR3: CATSRGEGTVTDTQYF. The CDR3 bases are TGTGCCACCAGCAGGGGTGAGGGGACGGTCACAGATACGCAGTATTTT.